The following is a TCR beta chain sequence with its context. The CDR3 runs 12 residues. The V and J ends lost 4 bases and 5 bases respectively, with 11 bases between them. Germline CDR1 and CDR2: SQVTM and ANQGSEA. This sample was included in a study of cytomegalovirus exposure and HLA in healthy donors. With 60 Vbeta and 13 Jbeta primers, the PCR was carried out. Repertoires were generated with immunoSEQ multiplex PCR, while TCRdb's copy carries only in-frame clones and drops some. This table holds hundreds of thousands of clones, about 80% found once. Healthy bone marrow donors made up the cohort. This chain links TRBV29-1 with TRBJ2-5, with TRBD2 as a possible D gene (6 bases). The sample taken for sequencing was PBMCs. The receptor's source is a male donor in good health and CMV-seronegative. The CDR3 bases are TGCAGCGTTGGAAGGAGGGCTGAGACCCAGTACTTC. Encoded protein: CSVGRRAETQYF.